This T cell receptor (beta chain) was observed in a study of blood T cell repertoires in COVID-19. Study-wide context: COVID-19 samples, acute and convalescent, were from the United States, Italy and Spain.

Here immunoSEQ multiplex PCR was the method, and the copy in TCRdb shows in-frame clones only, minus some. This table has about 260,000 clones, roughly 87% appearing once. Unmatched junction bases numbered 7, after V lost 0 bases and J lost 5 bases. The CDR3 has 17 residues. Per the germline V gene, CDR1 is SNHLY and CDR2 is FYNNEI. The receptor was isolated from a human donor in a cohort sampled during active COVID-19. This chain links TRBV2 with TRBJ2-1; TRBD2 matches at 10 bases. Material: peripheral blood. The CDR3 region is CASSEAGSGGADNEQFF. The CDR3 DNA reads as TGTGCCAGCAGTGAAGCAGGGAGCGGGGGGGCCGACAATGAGCAGTTCTTC. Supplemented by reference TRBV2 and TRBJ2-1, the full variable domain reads EPEVTQTPSHQVTQMGQEVILRCVPISNHLYFYWYRQILGQKVEFLVSFYNNEISEKSEIFDDQFSVERPDGSNFTLKIRSTKLEDSAMYFCASSEAGSGGADNEQFFGPGTRLTVL.